The rows below give T cell receptor beta chains drawn from one sample of a study of T-cell reconstitution after alpha-beta-depleted transplantation in children. TCRdb re-called the PCR reads through MiXCR, storing one row per CDR3 protein. Of about 540,000 distinct CDR3 sequences detected, approximately 16% appear once; the ten largest clones hold 3.3%. The input for sequencing was PBMCs from the stem cell graft donor, taken from the stem cell graft. These receptors originate from a human donor who donated a stem cell graft to a child with acute lymphoblastic leukemia. Each CDR3 is given with its conserved first and last residue. Fields, in order: CDR3 DNA, CDR3 protein, V gene, D gene, clone size, J gene. The D gene is left open where the match is weak. Clone size is shown for a subset of rows, as once, few, many or a class of expanded clone.

CDR3nt: TGTGCCAGCAGCTCATCCCAGGGTTACAAAAACATTCAGTACTTC; CDR3aa: CASSSSQGYKNIQYF; v_gene: TRBV7-9; d_gene: -; abundance: few; j_gene: TRBJ2-4
CDR3nt: TGTGCCAGCTCCCTGAGAGGGGGGGTACCGAACACTGAAGCTTTCTTT; CDR3aa: CASSLRGGVPNTEAFF; v_gene: TRBV18; d_gene: -; abundance: -; j_gene: TRBJ1-1
CDR3nt: TGCGCCAGCAGGTGGACAGGGGGCCGCTCCTACAATGAGCAGTTCTTC; CDR3aa: CASRWTGGRSYNEQFF; v_gene: TRBV5-1; d_gene: TRBD1; abundance: -; j_gene: TRBJ2-1
CDR3nt: TGCGCCAGCAGCTTGCGGGGGGATAGCAATCAGCCCCAGCATTTT; CDR3aa: CASSLRGDSNQPQHF; v_gene: TRBV5-1; d_gene: -; abundance: -; j_gene: TRBJ1-5
CDR3nt: TGCGCCAGCAGCTTGGAAGGCCTTAATGAAAAACTGTTTTTT; CDR3aa: CASSLEGLNEKLFF; v_gene: TRBV5-1; d_gene: -; abundance: few; j_gene: TRBJ1-4
CDR3nt: TGTGCCAGCAGATATTCCGGGACAGGGGGCCGGGAGCTGTTTTTT; CDR3aa: CASRYSGTGGRELFF; v_gene: TRBV12-3/TRBV12-4; d_gene: TRBD1; abundance: few; j_gene: TRBJ2-2
CDR3nt: TGCAGTGCTGCGTTGCCGGGACAGGCCTACGAGCAGTACTTC; CDR3aa: CSAALPGQAYEQYF; v_gene: TRBV20-1; d_gene: TRBD1; abundance: -; j_gene: TRBJ2-7
CDR3nt: TGTGCCAGCAGTTCCTCCGGGACAGAGAGCCTTAATCAGCCCCAGCATTTT; CDR3aa: CASSSSGTESLNQPQHF; v_gene: TRBV12-3/TRBV12-4; d_gene: TRBD1; abundance: few; j_gene: TRBJ1-5
CDR3nt: TGTGCCAGCAGTTTAGGTGACTTCCCGCAGCCCCAGCATTTT; CDR3aa: CASSLGDFPQPQHF; v_gene: TRBV12-3/TRBV12-4; d_gene: -; abundance: -; j_gene: TRBJ1-5
CDR3nt: TGTGCCAGCAGCCAAACCCGGCGGGAGCCGCAGTTCTTC; CDR3aa: CASSQTRREPQFF; v_gene: TRBV3-1; d_gene: TRBD2; abundance: -; j_gene: TRBJ2-1
CDR3nt: TGTGCCAGCAGTTTCGGGACAGGGCACAATCAGCCCCAGCATTTT; CDR3aa: CASSFGTGHNQPQHF; v_gene: TRBV27; d_gene: TRBD1; abundance: -; j_gene: TRBJ1-5
CDR3nt: TGTGCCAGCAGCTTAAGGCTAGAGAGGACCCCCGGCTACACCTTC; CDR3aa: CASSLRLERTPGYTF; v_gene: TRBV7-9; d_gene: -; abundance: -; j_gene: TRBJ1-2
CDR3nt: TGTGCCAGCAGTTCAAAGCGGGGACCCTACAATGAGCAGTTCTTC; CDR3aa: CASSSKRGPYNEQFF; v_gene: TRBV2; d_gene: TRBD2; abundance: -; j_gene: TRBJ2-1
CDR3nt: TGTGCCAGCGGGGAGGGACTAGCGGACCGCCAAGAGACCCAGTACTTC; CDR3aa: CASGEGLADRQETQYF; v_gene: TRBV2; d_gene: TRBD2; abundance: -; j_gene: TRBJ2-5
CDR3nt: TGTGCCAGCAGTGAACGGACAGCTCAGCGCCACGAGCAGTACTTC; CDR3aa: CASSERTAQRHEQYF; v_gene: TRBV6-1; d_gene: -; abundance: -; j_gene: TRBJ2-7
CDR3nt: TGTGCCAGCGCCCACAACCCCTTGGCCAAAAACATTCAGTACTTC; CDR3aa: CASAHNPLAKNIQYF; v_gene: TRBV18; d_gene: -; abundance: -; j_gene: TRBJ2-4
CDR3nt: TGTGCCAGCAGCCCCGGCGGAGGCTCTGAAGCTTTCTTT; CDR3aa: CASSPGGGSEAFF; v_gene: TRBV6-2/TRBV6-3; d_gene: -; abundance: few; j_gene: TRBJ1-1
CDR3nt: TGTGCCAGCAGTTCACGACTAGGACTAGCGGGAGACGAGCAGTACTTC; CDR3aa: CASSSRLGLAGDEQYF; v_gene: TRBV27; d_gene: TRBD2; abundance: -; j_gene: TRBJ2-7
CDR3nt: TGTGCCAGCAGCGAGGGACAGGCCACAGCTACGCAGTATTTT; CDR3aa: CASSEGQATATQYF; v_gene: TRBV7-2; d_gene: TRBD1; abundance: -; j_gene: TRBJ2-3
CDR3nt: TGTGCCAGCAGTGAAATCGGCGGGAGCAGGTACAATGAGCAGTTCTTC; CDR3aa: CASSEIGGSRYNEQFF; v_gene: TRBV6-1; d_gene: TRBD2; abundance: -; j_gene: TRBJ2-1
CDR3nt: TGCAGTGCGAGGACACTCACAGATACGCAGTATTTT; CDR3aa: CSARTLTDTQYF; v_gene: TRBV20-1; d_gene: -; abundance: -; j_gene: TRBJ2-3
CDR3nt: TGTGCCAGCAGTTTTATCAGCACAGATACGCAGTATTTT; CDR3aa: CASSFISTDTQYF; v_gene: TRBV12-3/TRBV12-4; d_gene: -; abundance: -; j_gene: TRBJ2-3
CDR3nt: TGCAGTGCTAGAGATGGGGCCCAGGGGGTGACAGATACGCAGTATTTT; CDR3aa: CSARDGAQGVTDTQYF; v_gene: TRBV20-1; d_gene: TRBD1; abundance: few; j_gene: TRBJ2-3
CDR3nt: TGTGCCAGCAGTTCACTCTTGGGGGGGAGCTCCTACGAGCAGTACTTC; CDR3aa: CASSSLLGGSSYEQYF; v_gene: TRBV12-3/TRBV12-4; d_gene: TRBD2; abundance: few; j_gene: TRBJ2-7
CDR3nt: TGTGCCAGCAGCCCCTGGGGGGACGGGGAGGAGACCCAGTACTTC; CDR3aa: CASSPWGDGEETQYF; v_gene: TRBV5-6; d_gene: -; abundance: -; j_gene: TRBJ2-5
CDR3nt: TGTGCCTGGAGTGCGGGCCTATACGAGCAGTACTTC; CDR3aa: CAWSAGLYEQYF; v_gene: TRBV30; d_gene: -; abundance: few; j_gene: TRBJ2-7
CDR3nt: TGTGCCAGCAGCGAGCTATTTAACACTGAAGCTTTCTTT; CDR3aa: CASSELFNTEAFF; v_gene: TRBV3-1; d_gene: -; abundance: few; j_gene: TRBJ1-1
CDR3nt: TGTGCCACCAACGACGGGACCCACCTTAACTATGGCTACACCTTC; CDR3aa: CATNDGTHLNYGYTF; v_gene: TRBV19; d_gene: -; abundance: few; j_gene: TRBJ1-2
CDR3nt: TGCGCCAGCAGCTGGACTAGCGGGAGCACAGATACGCAGTATTTT; CDR3aa: CASSWTSGSTDTQYF; v_gene: TRBV5-1; d_gene: TRBD2; abundance: many; j_gene: TRBJ2-3
CDR3nt: TGTGCCAGTAGTATTGCTGCAGATACGCAGTATTTT; CDR3aa: CASSIAADTQYF; v_gene: TRBV19; d_gene: -; abundance: -; j_gene: TRBJ2-3
CDR3nt: TGCGCCAGCAGCTTTCGACTAGCTGGGAATGAGCAGTTCTTC; CDR3aa: CASSFRLAGNEQFF; v_gene: TRBV5-1; d_gene: TRBD2; abundance: few; j_gene: TRBJ2-1
CDR3nt: TGTGCCAGCAGTGAGGGGCAGGGGGCGCGTTTACACCATAATGAAAAACTGTTTTTT; CDR3aa: CASSEGQGARLHHNEKLFF; v_gene: TRBV25-1; d_gene: TRBD1; abundance: -; j_gene: TRBJ1-4
CDR3nt: TGTGCCAGCAGCTTTCTATTAGTAGGGAGCGAGCAGTACTTC; CDR3aa: CASSFLLVGSEQYF; v_gene: TRBV7-9; d_gene: -; abundance: -; j_gene: TRBJ2-7
CDR3nt: TGCAGCGTTGGACTAGCGGGATCTAGAACCGGGGAGCTGTTTTTT; CDR3aa: CSVGLAGSRTGELFF; v_gene: TRBV29-1; d_gene: TRBD2; abundance: -; j_gene: TRBJ2-2
CDR3nt: TGCGCCAGCAGCTTCGGACTAGCGGGAGTGCAGGCAGATACGCAGTATTTT; CDR3aa: CASSFGLAGVQADTQYF; v_gene: TRBV5-1; d_gene: TRBD2; abundance: -; j_gene: TRBJ2-3
CDR3nt: TGTGCCAGCAGCGCGAGACTAGCGGGAGTTGAGACCCAGTACTTC; CDR3aa: CASSARLAGVETQYF; v_gene: TRBV9; d_gene: TRBD2; abundance: -; j_gene: TRBJ2-5
CDR3nt: TGTGCCAGCAGCAAAGGAAGAACTGAAGCTTTCTTT; CDR3aa: CASSKGRTEAFF; v_gene: TRBV21-1; d_gene: -; abundance: few; j_gene: TRBJ1-1
CDR3nt: TGTGCCACCTCCCAAGGGGGGAGCGATCTTACCATCTACGAGCAGTACTTC; CDR3aa: CATSQGGSDLTIYEQYF; v_gene: TRBV3-1; d_gene: -; abundance: -; j_gene: TRBJ2-7
CDR3nt: TGCGCCAGCAGCCTCGGACAGGTCGAGAACACTGAAGCTTTCTTT; CDR3aa: CASSLGQVENTEAFF; v_gene: TRBV4-1; d_gene: TRBD1; abundance: -; j_gene: TRBJ1-1
CDR3nt: TGTGCCAGCACTAAAGCGGGAGGAGTCGAGCAGTACTTC; CDR3aa: CASTKAGGVEQYF; v_gene: TRBV25-1; d_gene: TRBD2; abundance: -; j_gene: TRBJ2-7
CDR3nt: TGTGCCAGCAGTCCATCGACCCGCACAGATACGCAGTATTTT; CDR3aa: CASSPSTRTDTQYF; v_gene: TRBV27; d_gene: -; abundance: -; j_gene: TRBJ2-3
CDR3nt: TGTGCCAGCAGTCCACAGGTGCTTATGAACACTGAAGCTTTCTTT; CDR3aa: CASSPQVLMNTEAFF; v_gene: TRBV12-3/TRBV12-4; d_gene: -; abundance: -; j_gene: TRBJ1-1
CDR3nt: TGCAGTGCTGGGGCCTTCAACACTGAAGCTTTCTTT; CDR3aa: CSAGAFNTEAFF; v_gene: TRBV20-1; d_gene: -; abundance: few; j_gene: TRBJ1-1
CDR3nt: TGTGCCAGCAGTTTTGGAGATGAAGCTTTCTTT; CDR3aa: CASSFGDEAFF; v_gene: TRBV27; d_gene: -; abundance: few; j_gene: TRBJ1-1
CDR3nt: TGTGCCAGTAGTTCAACGACGTACTCCTACGAGCAGTACTTC; CDR3aa: CASSSTTYSYEQYF; v_gene: TRBV19; d_gene: -; abundance: -; j_gene: TRBJ2-7
CDR3nt: TGTGCCAGCAGCTCTTGGGGGGGGGACCCTAGGCTTTTCTACAATGAGCAGTTCTTC; CDR3aa: CASSSWGGDPRLFYNEQFF; v_gene: TRBV9; d_gene: TRBD2; abundance: few; j_gene: TRBJ2-1
CDR3nt: TGTGCCAGCAGTTACGGTGGACTAGCGGGAGTTAAAGAGCAGTACTTC; CDR3aa: CASSYGGLAGVKEQYF; v_gene: TRBV6-2/TRBV6-3; d_gene: TRBD2; abundance: -; j_gene: TRBJ2-7
CDR3nt: TGTGCCAGCAGCCGAGGACTTAGAAGGGGGGAAGATACGCAGTATTTT; CDR3aa: CASSRGLRRGEDTQYF; v_gene: TRBV11-2; d_gene: -; abundance: -; j_gene: TRBJ2-3
CDR3nt: TGCGCCAGCAGCCCCCCGGACAGGGGGCACGCTGAAGCTTTCTTT; CDR3aa: CASSPPDRGHAEAFF; v_gene: TRBV4-1; d_gene: TRBD1; abundance: -; j_gene: TRBJ1-1
CDR3nt: TGTGCCACCAGTGATCAGAATGAGCAGTTCTTC; CDR3aa: CATSDQNEQFF; v_gene: TRBV24-1; d_gene: -; abundance: few; j_gene: TRBJ2-1
CDR3nt: TGCGCCAGCAGTTACGGACCTTTTCCCACCGGGGAGCTGTTTTTT; CDR3aa: CASSYGPFPTGELFF; v_gene: TRBV5-1; d_gene: -; abundance: once; j_gene: TRBJ2-2
CDR3nt: TGCGCCAGCAGCTGGGGGACAATAGCGGGAGGATATTACGAGCAGTACTTC; CDR3aa: CASSWGTIAGGYYEQYF; v_gene: TRBV5-1; d_gene: TRBD2; abundance: few; j_gene: TRBJ2-7
CDR3nt: TGCGCCAGCAGCTCCCCGTCGCAGGAGCAGTACTTC; CDR3aa: CASSSPSQEQYF; v_gene: TRBV5-1; d_gene: -; abundance: few; j_gene: TRBJ2-7
CDR3nt: TGTGCCAGCAGGAAAGACAGGGGAGCGAACACCGGGGAGCTGTTTTTT; CDR3aa: CASRKDRGANTGELFF; v_gene: TRBV7-3; d_gene: TRBD1; abundance: many; j_gene: TRBJ2-2
CDR3nt: TGCGCCAGCAGCCTCGGCCGGGACGGGTACTACGAGCAGTACTTC; CDR3aa: CASSLGRDGYYEQYF; v_gene: TRBV4-1; d_gene: -; abundance: -; j_gene: TRBJ2-7
CDR3nt: TGCAGTGCGGAAGGGACAGCAGAGAACACAGATACGCAGTATTTT; CDR3aa: CSAEGTAENTDTQYF; v_gene: TRBV20-1; d_gene: TRBD1; abundance: few; j_gene: TRBJ2-3
CDR3nt: TGTGCCAGCATCAGGGTAGGACAACACCCTAACTATGGCTACACCTTC; CDR3aa: CASIRVGQHPNYGYTF; v_gene: TRBV12-3/TRBV12-4; d_gene: -; abundance: -; j_gene: TRBJ1-2
CDR3nt: TGTGCCAGCAGTTACGCGACCGCCTCGTATGGCTACACCTTC; CDR3aa: CASSYATASYGYTF; v_gene: TRBV6-5; d_gene: -; abundance: few; j_gene: TRBJ1-2
CDR3nt: TGCAGCGGGGACAGGGGCGATGAGCAGTTCTTC; CDR3aa: CSGDRGDEQFF; v_gene: TRBV29-1; d_gene: TRBD1; abundance: -; j_gene: TRBJ2-1
CDR3nt: TGCGCCAGCAGCTTGGTCGCGGGAGGGCTGAGCTCCTACAATGAGCAGTTCTTC; CDR3aa: CASSLVAGGLSSYNEQFF; v_gene: TRBV5-1; d_gene: TRBD2; abundance: -; j_gene: TRBJ2-1